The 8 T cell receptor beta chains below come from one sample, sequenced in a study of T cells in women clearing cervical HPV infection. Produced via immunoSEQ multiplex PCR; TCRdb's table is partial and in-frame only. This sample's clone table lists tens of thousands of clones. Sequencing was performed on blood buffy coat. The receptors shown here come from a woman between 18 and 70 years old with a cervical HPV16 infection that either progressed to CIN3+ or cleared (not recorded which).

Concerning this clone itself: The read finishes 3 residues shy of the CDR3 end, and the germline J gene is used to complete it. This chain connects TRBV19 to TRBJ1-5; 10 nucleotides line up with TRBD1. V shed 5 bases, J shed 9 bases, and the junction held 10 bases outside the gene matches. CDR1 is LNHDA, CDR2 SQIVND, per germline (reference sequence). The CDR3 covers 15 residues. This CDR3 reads CASSFGTGAAWPQHF. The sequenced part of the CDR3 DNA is TGTGCCAGTAGTTTTGGGACAGGGGCCGCCTGGCCC.

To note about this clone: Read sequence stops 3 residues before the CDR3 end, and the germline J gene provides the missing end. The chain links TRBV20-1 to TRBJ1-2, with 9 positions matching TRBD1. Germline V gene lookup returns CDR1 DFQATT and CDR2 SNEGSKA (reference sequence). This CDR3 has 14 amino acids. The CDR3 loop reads CSARPGQGFNDYTF. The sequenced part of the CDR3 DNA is TGCAGTGCTAGGCCGGGACAGGGATTCAATGAC.

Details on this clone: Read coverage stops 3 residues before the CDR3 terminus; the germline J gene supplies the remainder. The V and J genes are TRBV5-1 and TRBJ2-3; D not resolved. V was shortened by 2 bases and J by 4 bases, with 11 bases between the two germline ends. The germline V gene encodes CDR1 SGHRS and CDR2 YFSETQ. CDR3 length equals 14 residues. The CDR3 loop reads CASSLSSEADTQYF. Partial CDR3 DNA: TGCGCCAGCAGCTTAAGTTCCGAGGCAGATACG.

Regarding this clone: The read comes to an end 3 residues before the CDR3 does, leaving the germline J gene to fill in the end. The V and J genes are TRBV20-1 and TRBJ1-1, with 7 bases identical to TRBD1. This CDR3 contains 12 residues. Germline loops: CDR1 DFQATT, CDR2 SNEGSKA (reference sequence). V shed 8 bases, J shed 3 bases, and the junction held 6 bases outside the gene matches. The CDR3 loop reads CSLTGADTEAFF. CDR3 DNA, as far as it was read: TGCAGTCTTACAGGGGCGGACACTGAA.

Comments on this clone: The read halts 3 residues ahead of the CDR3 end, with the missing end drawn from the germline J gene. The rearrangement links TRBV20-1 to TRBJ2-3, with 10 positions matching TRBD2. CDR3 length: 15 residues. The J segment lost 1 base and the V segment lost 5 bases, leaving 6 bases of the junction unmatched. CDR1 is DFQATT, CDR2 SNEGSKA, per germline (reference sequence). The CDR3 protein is CSAELAGRRTDTQYF. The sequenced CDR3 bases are TGCAGTGCTGAACTAGCGGGGCGACGCACAGATACG.

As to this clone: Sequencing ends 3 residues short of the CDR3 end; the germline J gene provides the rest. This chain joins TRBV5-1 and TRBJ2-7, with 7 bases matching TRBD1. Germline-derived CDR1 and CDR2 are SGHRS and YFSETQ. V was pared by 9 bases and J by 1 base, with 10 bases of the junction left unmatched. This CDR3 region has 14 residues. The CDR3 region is CATTTGTASYEQYF. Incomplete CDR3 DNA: TGCGCCACCACGACCGGGACAGCTTCCTACGAG.

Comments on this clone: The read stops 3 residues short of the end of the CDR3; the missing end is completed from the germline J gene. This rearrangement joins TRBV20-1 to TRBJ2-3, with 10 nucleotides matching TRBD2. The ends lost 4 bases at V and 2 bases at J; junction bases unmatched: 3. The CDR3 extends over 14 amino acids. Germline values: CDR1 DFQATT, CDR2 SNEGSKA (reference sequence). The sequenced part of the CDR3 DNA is TGCAGTGCTACACTAGCGGGGAACACAGATACG. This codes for CSATLAGNTDT. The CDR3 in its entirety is CSATLAGNTDTQYF.

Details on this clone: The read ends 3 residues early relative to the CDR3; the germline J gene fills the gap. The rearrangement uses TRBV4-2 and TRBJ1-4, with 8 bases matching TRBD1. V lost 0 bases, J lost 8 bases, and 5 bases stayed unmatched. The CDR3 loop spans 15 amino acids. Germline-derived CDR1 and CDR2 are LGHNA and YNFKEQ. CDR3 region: CASSQEYRGEEKLFF. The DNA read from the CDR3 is TGTGCCAGCAGCCAAGAATACAGGGGGGAGGAAAAA.